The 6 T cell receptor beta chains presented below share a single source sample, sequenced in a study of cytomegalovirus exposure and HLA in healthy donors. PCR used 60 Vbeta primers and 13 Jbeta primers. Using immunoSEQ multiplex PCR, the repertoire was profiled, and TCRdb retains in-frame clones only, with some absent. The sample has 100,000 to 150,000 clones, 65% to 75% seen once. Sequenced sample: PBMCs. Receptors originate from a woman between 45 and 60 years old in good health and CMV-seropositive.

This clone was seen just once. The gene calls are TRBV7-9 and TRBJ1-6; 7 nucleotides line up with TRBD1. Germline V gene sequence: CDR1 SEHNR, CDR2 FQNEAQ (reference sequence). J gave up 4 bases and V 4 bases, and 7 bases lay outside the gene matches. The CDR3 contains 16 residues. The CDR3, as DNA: TGTGCCAGCAGCTCAGCAGGACAGGTTTATAATTCACCCCTCCACTTT. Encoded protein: CASSSAGQVYNSPLHF.

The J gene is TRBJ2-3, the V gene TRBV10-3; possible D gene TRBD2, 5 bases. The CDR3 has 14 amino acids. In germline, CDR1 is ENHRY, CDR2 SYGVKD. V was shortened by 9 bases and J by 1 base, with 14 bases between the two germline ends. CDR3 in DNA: TGTGCCATAGGGAAGAGTAGCGGCACAGATACGCAGTATTTT. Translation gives CAIGKSSGTDTQYF.

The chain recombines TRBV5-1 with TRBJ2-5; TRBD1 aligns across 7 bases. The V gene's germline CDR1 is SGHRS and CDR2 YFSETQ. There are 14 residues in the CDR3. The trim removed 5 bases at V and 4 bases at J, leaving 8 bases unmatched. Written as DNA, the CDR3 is TGCGCCAGCAGTCTGAAAGGGGGCCCAGAGACCCAGTACTTC. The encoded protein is CASSLKGGPETQYF.

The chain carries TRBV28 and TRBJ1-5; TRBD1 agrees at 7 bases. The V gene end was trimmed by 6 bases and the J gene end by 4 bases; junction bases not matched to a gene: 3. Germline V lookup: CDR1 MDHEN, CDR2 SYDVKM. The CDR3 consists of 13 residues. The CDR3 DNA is TGTGCCAGCAGCCGGGACAGAAATCAGCCCCAGCATTTT. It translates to CASSRDRNQPQHF.

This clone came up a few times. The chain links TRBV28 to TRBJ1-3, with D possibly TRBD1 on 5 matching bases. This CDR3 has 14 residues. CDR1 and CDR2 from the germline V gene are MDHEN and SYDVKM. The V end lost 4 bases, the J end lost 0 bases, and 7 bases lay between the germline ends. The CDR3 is CASSSDSSGNTIYF. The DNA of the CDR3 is TGTGCCAGCAGTTCAGACAGCTCTGGAAACACCATATATTTT.

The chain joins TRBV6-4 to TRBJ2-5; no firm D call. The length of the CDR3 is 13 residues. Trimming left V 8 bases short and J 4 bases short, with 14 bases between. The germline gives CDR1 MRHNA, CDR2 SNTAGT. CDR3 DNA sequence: TGTGCCAGCGGTCGAGGTGTTGGAGAGACCCAGTACTTC. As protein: CASGRGVGETQYF.